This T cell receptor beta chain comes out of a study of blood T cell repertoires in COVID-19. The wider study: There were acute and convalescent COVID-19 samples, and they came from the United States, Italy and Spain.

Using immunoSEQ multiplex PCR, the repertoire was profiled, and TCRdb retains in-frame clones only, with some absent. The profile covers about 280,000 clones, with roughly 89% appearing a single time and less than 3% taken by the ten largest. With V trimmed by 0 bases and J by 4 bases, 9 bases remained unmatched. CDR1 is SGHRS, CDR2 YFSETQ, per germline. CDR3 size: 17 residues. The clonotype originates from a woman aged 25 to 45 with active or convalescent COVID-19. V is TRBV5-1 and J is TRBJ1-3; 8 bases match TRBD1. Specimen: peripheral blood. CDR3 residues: CASSLESPGQGGNTIYF. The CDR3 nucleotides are TGCGCCAGCAGCTTGGAATCCCCTGGACAGGGCGGAAACACCATATATTTT.